The 3 T cell receptor beta chains listed next were all sequenced from one sample in a study of identical twins. Each CDR3 protein gets one entry after TCRdb re-called the 5' RACE reads with MiXCR. In the table there are over 200,000 distinct CDR3 sequences, over 8% of which are singletons. Sequencing was performed on memory (CD45RO+) T cells sorted from blood. Source of these receptors: a woman between 18 and 29 years old in good health.

A few counts support this clonotype. This chain connects TRBV11-2 to TRBJ1-1; possibly TRBD1 for D (5 bases). The CDR3 covers 13 residues. V was clipped by 1 base and J by 9 bases, with 12 bases between them. The germline CDR1 and CDR2 sequences are SGHAT and FQNNGV. The chain's CDR3 is CASSLARGIQAFF. The CDR3 nucleotides are TGTGCCAGCAGCTTAGCGAGGGGAATCCAAGCTTTCTTT.

This clonotype has only a few counts. The rearrangement uses TRBV18 and TRBJ2-7; D possibly corresponds to TRBD2 (6 bases). CDR1 and CDR2 from the germline V gene are KGHSH and LQKENI. This CDR3 is built from 13 residues. V lost 6 bases and J 7 bases, leaving 16 bases between the germline ends. The CDR3 spells CASSPTSPGEQYF. The CDR3 nucleotides are TGTGCCAGCTCCCCGACTAGTCCGGGGGAGCAGTACTTC.

The table lists this clonotype with a few counts. The rearrangement joins TRBV19 to TRBJ2-3, with a tentative D call TRBD1 (5 bases). The CDR3 loop spans 13 amino acids. Between the trimmed V and J ends, which lost 7 bases and 2 bases, there was a span of 10 bases. The germline V gene has CDR1 LNHDA and CDR2 SQIVND (reference sequence). The CDR3 nucleotides read TGTGCCAGTACAACAGGAGACACAGATACGCAGTATTTT. Its protein product is CASTTGDTDTQYF.